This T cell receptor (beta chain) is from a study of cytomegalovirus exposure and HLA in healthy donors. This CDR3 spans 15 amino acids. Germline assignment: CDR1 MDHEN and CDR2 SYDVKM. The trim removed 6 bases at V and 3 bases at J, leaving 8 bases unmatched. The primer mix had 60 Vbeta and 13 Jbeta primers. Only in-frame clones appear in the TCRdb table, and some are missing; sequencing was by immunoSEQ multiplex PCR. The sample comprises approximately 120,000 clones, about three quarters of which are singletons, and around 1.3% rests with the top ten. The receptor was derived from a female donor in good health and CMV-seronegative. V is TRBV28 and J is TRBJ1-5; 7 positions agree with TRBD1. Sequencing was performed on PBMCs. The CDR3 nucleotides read TGTGCCAGCAGCATAGGGACAGCCTACAATCAGCCCCAGCATTTT. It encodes CASSIGTAYNQPQHF.